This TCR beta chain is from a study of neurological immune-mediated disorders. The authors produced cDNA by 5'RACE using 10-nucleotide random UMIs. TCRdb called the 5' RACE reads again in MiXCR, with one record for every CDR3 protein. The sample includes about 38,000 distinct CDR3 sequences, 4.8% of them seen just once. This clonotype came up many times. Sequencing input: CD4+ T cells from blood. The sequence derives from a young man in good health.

This chain's CDR3 is CASSLSPGQGDPEAFF. The CDR3, as DNA: TGTGCCAGCAGTTTGTCCCCGGGACAGGGGGACCCTGAAGCTTTCTTT. This sequence joins TRBV6-7 and TRBJ1-1, with 11 bases that match TRBD1. TRBV6-7 is annotated as an ORF whose role is uncertain. This CDR3 is built from 16 residues. V was pared by 4 bases and J by 6 bases, with 10 bases of the junction left unmatched.